This T cell receptor beta chain is drawn from a study of cytomegalovirus exposure and HLA in healthy donors. Worth noting for this clone: Its antigen is undetermined.

Overall study results and limits: In a later analysis, TCR association rates varied by HLA locus: DRB1 most, HLA-C fewest. One later analysis reportedly identified an Asian-associated ancestry cluster that showed fewer N-insertions than the roughly 700-donor mean. Within an earlier analysis, most TCR beta V segments proved productive either about 90% or about 30% of the time.

Researchers ran the PCR with 60 Vbeta and 13 Jbeta primers. TCRdb keeps only in-frame clones here, not all; method: immunoSEQ multiplex PCR. The table records 95,000 to 150,000 clones, 75% to 85% of them present only once. CDR1 is MNHEY and CDR2 is SMNVEV in the germline V gene (reference sequence). The ends lost 4 bases at V and 5 bases at J; junction bases unmatched: 9. This CDR3 spans 15 amino acids. The receptor was isolated from a woman aged 45-59 years in good health and CMV-seropositive. The chain joins TRBV27 to TRBJ1-2; 8 nucleotides match TRBD1. Sequenced: PBMCs. The CDR3 here is CASSSRQGASYGYTF. The CDR3 region has the DNA TGTGCCAGCAGTTCCCGCCAGGGGGCAAGTTATGGCTACACCTTC.